The 9 T cell receptor beta chains presented below share a single source sample, sequenced in a study of T cells in women clearing cervical HPV infection. The protocol was immunoSEQ multiplex PCR, while the TCRdb copy is restricted to in-frame clones and leaves out a portion. Its table lists about 22,000 clones. Sequenced: blood buffy coat. The receptors come from a woman between 18 and 70 years old with a cervical HPV16 infection that either progressed to CIN3+ or cleared (not recorded which).

On this clone: Relative to the germline gene, one junction end is altered; a read error may explain this. The CDR3 goes on 3 residues after the read ends, and that part is filled in from the germline J gene. The chain links TRBV7-2 to TRBJ2-7, with 9 positions matching TRBD2. CDR1 is SGHTA, CDR2 FQGNSA, per germline. The CDR3 runs to 15 residues. The CDR3 reads CAISLGWREGYEQYF. CDR3 DNA (partial): TGTGCCATCAGCTTAGGGTGGCGGGAGGGCTACGAG.

By frequency, this clone registers medium-sized (0.01 to 0.1%). The part of the CDR3 DNA that was read is TGTGCCAGCAGGGGCAGGGTAGCCAAAAACATT. It codes for CASRGRVAKNI. The CDR3 reads in full as CASRGRVAKNIQYF. The chain has TRBV5-6 and TRBJ2-4, with a tentative D call TRBD1 (5 bases). The observed sequence ends 3 residues before the CDR3 terminus, with the missing tail filled in from the germline J gene. Trimming pared 5 bases from V and 0 bases from J, leaving 9 bases between. This CDR3 is built from 14 residues. Germline CDR1 reads SGHDT; CDR2 reads YYEEEE.

Worth noting for this clone: The read comes to an end 3 residues before the CDR3 does, leaving the germline J gene to fill in the end. The chain combines TRBV6-4 with TRBJ2-3, with 8 nucleotides matching TRBD2. The germline V gene encodes CDR1 MRHNA and CDR2 SNTAGT. The CDR3 is made up of 16 amino acids. The V segment lost 6 bases and the J segment 3 bases; nucleotides outside the gene matches: 11. CDR3 bases read: TGTGCCAGCAGCCCCCGAGGTAGCGGGAATACAGATACG. Translation gives CASSPRGSGNTDT. From start to end, the CDR3 is CASSPRGSGNTDTQYF.

In regard to this clone: The sequence runs out 3 residues before the end of the CDR3; the remainder is reconstructed from the germline J gene. The chain links TRBV29-1 to TRBJ1-1; D is unresolved. Trimming took off 1 base at V and 4 bases at J, with 16 bases between the two ends. The CDR3 is 15 amino acids. Germline V lookup: CDR1 SQVTM, CDR2 ANQGSEA. CDR3 residues: CSVEGKGRSPTEAFF. The sequenced CDR3 bases are TGCAGCGTTGAAGGAAAAGGCAGATCTCCCACTGAA.

A note on this clone: The read terminates 3 residues before the CDR3 end, so the remaining end is supplied by the germline J gene. J is TRBJ2-1 and V is TRBV6-2 or TRBV6-3; tentatively, D is TRBD2 (5 bases). Germline values: CDR1 MNHEY, CDR2 SVGEGT. This CDR3 comprises 13 residues. V was trimmed by 5 bases and J by 2 bases, leaving 7 bases between them. The CDR3: CASSRTAYNEQFF. The CDR3 bases that were read are TGTGCCAGCAGTCGGACTGCCTACAATGAG.

As to this clone: The read terminates 3 residues ahead of where the CDR3 ends, so the germline J gene completes it. The chain recombines TRBV19 with TRBJ2-1; 9 bases are shared with TRBD1. The trim removed 7 bases at V and 1 base at J, leaving 5 bases unmatched. CDR3 length: 15 residues. From germline, CDR1 is LNHDA and CDR2 SQIVND (reference sequence). The sequenced part of the CDR3 DNA is TGTGCCAGTACTCCAGACAGGGGGTCCTACAATGAG. It yields the protein CASTPDRGSYNE. The full CDR3 sequence reads CASTPDRGSYNEQFF.

Concerning this clone itself: The read is 3 residues too short to cover the CDR3 end, so that end is filled in from the germline J gene. The V and J genes are TRBV23-1 and TRBJ2-2; weak D call: TRBD2 (6 bases). TRBV23-1 is an ORF, and what it does is uncertain. V lost 7 bases, J lost 5 bases, and 11 bases lay in between. The CDR3 is 13 residues long. Incomplete CDR3 DNA: TGCGCCAGCAACCAGGAGGGGACCGGGGAG. It encodes CASNQEGTGE. In full, the CDR3 reads CASNQEGTGELFF.

In regard to this clone: The DNA ends 3 residues before the CDR3 does, and the rest of the CDR3 is filled in from the germline J gene. The V gene is TRBV28, the J gene TRBJ1-6, with D possibly matching TRBD1 (5 bases). The ends were cut back, 2 bases at V and 6 bases at J, with 14 bases in the middle. The CDR3 totals 16 residues. The germline V gene has CDR1 MDHEN and CDR2 SYDVKM. The CDR3 bases that were read are TGTGCCAGCAGTTTAGGTACCTACAGGCGTAATTCACCC. Translated, it gives CASSLGTYRRNSP. From start to end, the CDR3 is CASSLGTYRRNSPLHF.

In the case of this clone: The CDR3 end falls 3 residues outside the read, so it is completed with the germline J gene. The V call is TRBV5-4, the J call TRBJ2-7, with D hard to call. The germline CDR1 and CDR2 sequences are SGHNT and YYREEE (reference sequence). This CDR3 is built from 14 residues. Trimming removed 0 bases from V and 2 bases from J, with 9 bases in between. Incomplete CDR3 DNA: TGTGCCAGCAGCTTGGAAAGGGTAACCTACGAG. Residues: CASSLERVTYE. The whole CDR3 reads CASSLERVTYEQYF.